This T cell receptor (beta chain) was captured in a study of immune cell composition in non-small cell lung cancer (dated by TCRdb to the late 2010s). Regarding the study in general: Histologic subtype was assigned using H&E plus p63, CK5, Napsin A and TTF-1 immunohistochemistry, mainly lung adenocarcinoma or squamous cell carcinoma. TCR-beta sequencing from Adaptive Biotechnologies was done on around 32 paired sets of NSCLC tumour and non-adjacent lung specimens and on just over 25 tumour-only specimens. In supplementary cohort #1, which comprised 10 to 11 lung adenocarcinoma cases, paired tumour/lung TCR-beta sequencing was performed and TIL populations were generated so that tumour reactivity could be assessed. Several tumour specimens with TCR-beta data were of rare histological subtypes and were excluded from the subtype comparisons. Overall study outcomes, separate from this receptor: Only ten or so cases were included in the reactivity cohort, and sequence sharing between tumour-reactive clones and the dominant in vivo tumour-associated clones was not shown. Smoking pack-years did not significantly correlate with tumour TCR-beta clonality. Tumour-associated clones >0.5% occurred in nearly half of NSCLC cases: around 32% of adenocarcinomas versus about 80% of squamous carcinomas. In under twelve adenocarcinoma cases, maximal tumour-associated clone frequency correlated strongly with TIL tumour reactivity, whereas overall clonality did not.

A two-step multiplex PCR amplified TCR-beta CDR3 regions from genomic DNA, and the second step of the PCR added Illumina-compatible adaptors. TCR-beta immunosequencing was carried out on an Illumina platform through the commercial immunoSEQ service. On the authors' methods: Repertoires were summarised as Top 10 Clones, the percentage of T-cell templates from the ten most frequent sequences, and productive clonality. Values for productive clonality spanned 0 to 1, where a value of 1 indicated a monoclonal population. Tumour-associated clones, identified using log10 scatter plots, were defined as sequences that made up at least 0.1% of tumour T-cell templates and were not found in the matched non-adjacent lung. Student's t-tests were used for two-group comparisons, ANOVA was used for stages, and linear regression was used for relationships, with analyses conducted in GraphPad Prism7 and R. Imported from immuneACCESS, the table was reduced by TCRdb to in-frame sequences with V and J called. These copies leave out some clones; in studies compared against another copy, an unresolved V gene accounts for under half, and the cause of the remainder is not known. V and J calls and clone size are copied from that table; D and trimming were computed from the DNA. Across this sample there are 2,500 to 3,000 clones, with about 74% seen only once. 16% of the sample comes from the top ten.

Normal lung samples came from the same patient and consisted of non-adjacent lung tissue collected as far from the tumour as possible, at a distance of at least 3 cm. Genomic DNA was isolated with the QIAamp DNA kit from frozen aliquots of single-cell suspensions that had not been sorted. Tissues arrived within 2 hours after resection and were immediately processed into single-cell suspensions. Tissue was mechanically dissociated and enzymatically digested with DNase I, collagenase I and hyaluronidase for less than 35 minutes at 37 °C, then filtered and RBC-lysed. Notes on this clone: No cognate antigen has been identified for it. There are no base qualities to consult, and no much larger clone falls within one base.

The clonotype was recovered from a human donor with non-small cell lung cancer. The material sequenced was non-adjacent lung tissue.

The nucleotide sequence reads as follows: TGTGCCAGCAGCAAAAGCCCGACAGGGGAGTACGAGCAGTACTTC. This yields the protein CASSKSPTGEYEQYF. This chain joins TRBV6-1 to TRBJ2-7; TRBD1 aligns with 8 central bases. The germline V gene specifies MNHNS as CDR1 and SASEGT as CDR2. The CDR3 runs 15 amino acids, cysteine and phenylalanine included. CDR3 DNA is the only sequence kept; it has 45 bases, read in frame from the first base. Here V drops 6 bases and J drops 4 bases, and the junction holds 11 bases not matched to any gene.